The sequence of this T cell receptor (beta chain) was determined in a study of T-cell reconstitution after alpha-beta-depleted transplantation in children. It was with unique molecular identifiers that the TCRbeta library was prepared. TCRdb redid the calling of the PCR reads with MiXCR, one entry per CDR3 protein. The sample yields about 100,000 distinct CDR3 sequences, about 8% seen once. V dropped 1 base and J dropped 0 bases, with 14 bases sitting between them. CDR3 size: 17 residues. Germline V gene lookup returns CDR1 MNHEY and CDR2 SMNVEV (reference sequence). As to this clonotype: The target antigen is unknown.

General study points: At day 60, the high TCRbeta diversity found in some patients originated from recipient T cells and thymic progenitors that had survived.

The TCR sequence derives from a boy younger than 10 with acute lymphoblastic leukemia, due to receive a stem cell transplant. This material consisted of PBMCs, taken before TCRalphabeta/CD19-depleted stem cell transplant. V usage is TRBV27 and J usage is TRBJ2-3; D not resolved. The CDR3 is CASSLLPLTASTDTQYF. The CDR3 DNA reads as TGTGCCAGCAGTTTATTACCCCTGACGGCTAGCACAGATACGCAGTATTTT.